This T cell receptor (beta chain) stems from a study of T cell changes during pregnancy in multiple sclerosis. Between the trimmed V and J ends, which lost 7 bases and 1 base, there was a span of 17 bases. Germline loops: CDR1 MDHEN, CDR2 SYDVKM. The CDR3 is made up of 16 amino acids. Sequenced by immunoSEQ multiplex PCR; TCRdb stores in-frame clones only, minus some. This sample has around 32,000 clones, with approximately 88% found just once. The chain carries TRBV28 and TRBJ2-1; D gene ambiguous. The TCR sequence derives from a female donor with multiple sclerosis, enrolled in a pregnancy study. Sample: CD8+ T cells from peripheral blood mononuclear cells, taken before pregnancy. The CDR3 DNA follows: TGTGCCAGCAAAGTCCGCAGTGTCAGATCCTACAATGAGCAGTTCTTC. Protein product: CASKVRSVRSYNEQFF.